This T cell receptor beta chain was observed in a study of blood T cell repertoires in COVID-19. In the source study's methods: Amplification of reference gene primers was used by the study to estimate nucleated cell counts. Only in-frame clones appear in the TCRdb table, and some are missing; sequencing was by immunoSEQ multiplex PCR. V, J and clone size reflect that table, while D and trimming were determined from the DNA. The sample records almost 300,000 clones, 85% to 90% being singletons. The CDR3 length is 13 residues. Trimming pared 3 bases from V and 6 bases from J, leaving 6 bases between. Germline CDR1 is LGHNA and CDR2 is YSLEER.

The chain employs TRBV4-3 and TRBJ1-6; no definite D call. The sequence derives from a man between 65 and 85 years old with acute or convalescent COVID-19. The sample was peripheral blood. The CDR3 is CASSQTVNSPLHF. DNA for the CDR3: TGCGCCAGCAGCCAGACTGTTAATTCACCCCTCCACTTT.